The 19 T cell receptor beta chains below all came from one sample that was sequenced in a study of blood T cells in healthy people across ages. Together with a sample-barcoded 5' primer, a J-beta primer mix was included in a second PCR lasting roughly 6 to 12 cycles. One entry per CDR3 protein results from TCRdb running MiXCR on the 5' RACE reads. The sample records about 540,000 distinct CDR3 sequences, less than 25% being singletons. These data were also filed under a second study, of T cells of mothers and their children.

The source material was blood. The receptors come from a boy between 10 and 17 years old in good health.

This clonotype was counted a few times. V usage is TRBV3-1 and J usage is TRBJ2-1; 10 positions agree with TRBD2. After removal of 3 bases from V and 3 bases from J, the junction contained 11 bases not matched to a gene. The germline V gene has CDR1 LGHDT and CDR2 YNNKEL (reference sequence). This CDR3 contains 18 residues. The CDR3 is CASSQKGGASGSYNEQFF. For the CDR3, the DNA is TGTGCCAGCAGCCAGAAAGGGGGCGCTAGCGGGAGCTACAATGAGCAGTTCTTC.

The V call is TRBV9, the J call TRBJ2-1, with a weak D call TRBD2 (5 bases). Germline V gene lookup returns CDR1 SGDLS and CDR2 YYNGEE. The CDR3 runs 15 residues. V was clipped by 0 bases and J by 5 bases, with 12 bases between them. CDR3 region: CASSVVAGVNNEQFF. CDR3 DNA sequence: TGTGCCAGCAGCGTAGTTGCGGGTGTGAACAATGAGCAGTTCTTC. The full variable domain, its missing parts supplied by reference TRBV9 and TRBJ2-1, is DSGVTQTPKHLITATGQRVTLRCSPRSGDLSVYWYQQSLDQGLQFLIQYYNGEERAKGNILERFSAQQFPDLHSELNLSSLELGDSALYFCASSVVAGVNNEQFFGPGTRLTVL.

In this sample, this clonotype turned up many times. V usage is TRBV4-1 and J usage is TRBJ1-4; possibly TRBD1 for D (6 bases). Trimming took 3 bases from V and 11 from J, leaving 16 bases between them. This CDR3 contains 14 residues. Germline assignment: CDR1 MGHRA and CDR2 YSYEKL. Here the CDR3 reads CASSQSPGTRKLFF. The CDR3 DNA follows: TGCGCCAGCAGCCAGTCACCCGGGACAAGGAAACTGTTTTTT.

The rearrangement links TRBV28 to TRBJ2-5; 7 bases are shared with TRBD1. The closer fit of TRBJ2-7 to the DNA end suggests the J call may be wrong. Germline-derived CDR1 and CDR2 are MDHEN and SYDVKM. The length of the CDR3 is 14 residues. CDR3 nucleotide sequence: TGTGCCAGCAGTCCTTGGGACAGCTCCTACGAGCAGTACTTC. This sequence encodes CASSPWDSSYEQYF.

This clonotype was seen a few times. J is TRBJ2-7 and V is TRBV7-2; either TRBD1 or TRBD2 may supply D (5 bases each). The V end was cut by 5 bases, the J end by 4 bases, with 21 bases between. This CDR3 is built from 16 residues. CDR1 SGHTA and CDR2 FQGNSA come from the germline V gene. The CDR3 bases are TGTGCCAGCAGCCCGAGATGGGACCCAACGGCTTACGAGCAGTACTTC. It translates to CASSPRWDPTAYEQYF.

This clonotype was counted only a few times. The chain uses TRBV7-9 and TRBJ2-3; 11 bases line up with TRBD2. The CDR3 covers 20 residues. V dropped 5 bases and J dropped 4; count of bases not matched to a gene: 20. Germline V gene lookup returns CDR1 SEHNR and CDR2 FQNEAQ (reference sequence). DNA for the CDR3: TGTGCCAGCAGCCCCGTTCTGGGAAGCGTTAGCGGGGGGGCCCCAGATACGCAGTATTTT. Translated: CASSPVLGSVSGGAPDTQYF.

The rearrangement uses TRBV20-1 and TRBJ2-7, with a possible D match to TRBD2 (6 bases). This CDR3 has 11 amino acids. V shed 5 bases and J shed 8 bases, with 13 bases lying between them. The germline V gene encodes CDR1 DFQATT and CDR2 SNEGSKA (reference sequence). CDR3 DNA: TGCAGTGCTGGGACTCAGGGTCAGCAGTACTTC. It specifies CSAGTQGQQYF.

The chain links TRBV7-9 to TRBJ2-5; 11 nucleotides match TRBD2. This CDR3 spans 17 amino acids. The germline gives CDR1 SEHNR, CDR2 FQNEAQ (reference sequence). Trimming cost V 5 bases and J 1 base; bases outside gene matches: 9. The CDR3 here is CASSPPRLAGPQETQYF. In DNA form, the CDR3 reads TGTGCCAGCAGCCCACCGAGACTAGCGGGGCCCCAAGAGACCCAGTACTTC. Based on the CDR3 plus reference TRBV7-9 and TRBJ2-5, the full variable domain is DTGVSQNPRHKITKRGQNVTFRCDPISEHNRLYWYRQTLGQGPEFLTYFQNEAQLEKSRLLSDRFSAERPKGSFSTLEIQRTEQGDSAMYLCASSPPRLAGPQETQYFGPGTRLLVL.

V usage is TRBV27 and J usage is TRBJ1-2, with TRBD1 identical over 8 bases. The length of the CDR3 is 15 residues. The germline CDR1 and CDR2 sequences are MNHEY and SMNVEV (reference sequence). Trimming took 4 bases from V and 4 from J; bases not matched to a gene: 8. CDR3 in DNA: TGTGCCAGCAGTTACGTGACAGGGGACGGCTATGGCTACACCTTC. Translation: CASSYVTGDGYGYTF.

There are a few counts of this clonotype. This chain links TRBV6-1 with TRBJ2-6; no definite D call. Germline V gene lookup returns CDR1 MNHNS and CDR2 SASEGT. Trimming cost V 8 bases and J 7 bases, with 12 bases left between them. The CDR3 loop spans 13 amino acids. CDR3 coding DNA: TGTGCCAGCGCTGCTTCACCCGCCAACGTCCTGACTTTC. Translation gives CASAASPANVLTF.

In this sample, this clonotype turned up a few times. This chain connects TRBV28 to TRBJ1-6; 9 bases match TRBD1. CDR1 MDHEN and CDR2 SYDVKM come from the germline V gene. Trimming took 5 bases from V and 8 from J; bases not matched to a gene: 7. CDR3 length: 15 residues. CDR3 sequence (DNA): TGTGCCAGCAGTCCAGGACAGGGGATGGATTCACCCCTCCACTTT. The encoded protein is CASSPGQGMDSPLHF.

This clonotype was picked up a small number of times. The V call is TRBV29-1, the J call TRBJ2-5; either TRBD1 or TRBD2 may fit D (5 bases each). The last part of the DNA fits TRBJ2-1 better; the J call may be wrong. The CDR3 runs to 18 residues. The germline CDR1 and CDR2 sequences are SQVTM and ANQGSEA. Here the CDR3 reads CSVGQTGTVGFHYNEQFF. The CDR3, as DNA: TGCAGCGTCGGCCAAACCGGGACGGTTGGCTTTCATTACAATGAGCAGTTCTTC.

This clonotype turned up a few times. V is TRBV6-2 or TRBV6-3 and J is TRBJ2-4; D not certain. The CDR3 has 16 residues. Germline V gene lookup returns CDR1 MNHEY and CDR2 SVGEGT. V was cut by 2 bases and J by 1 base, with 12 bases left in between. CDR3 DNA: TGTGCCAGCAGTTACAAGCTCGATGGGGCCAAAAACATTCAGTACTTC. As protein: CASSYKLDGAKNIQYF.

The V and J genes are TRBV4-1 and TRBJ1-2, with TRBD1 as a possible D gene (6 bases). Trimming cost V 1 base and J 2 bases, with 14 bases left between them. Germline-derived CDR1 and CDR2 are MGHRA and YSYEKL. The CDR3 consists of 16 residues. The CDR3 DNA reads TGCGCCAGCAGCCAAGGACCCGGTACAGGGAACTATGGCTACACCTTC. Its protein is CASSQGPGTGNYGYTF.

The chain uses TRBV5-1 and TRBJ2-7; the D call may be TRBD1 or TRBD2 (5 bases each). The CDR3 runs 15 residues. Trimming cost V 0 bases and J 0 bases, with 10 bases left between them. Germline loops: CDR1 SGHRS, CDR2 YFSETQ. CDR3: CASSLEGESSYEQYF. The CDR3 DNA sequence: TGCGCCAGCAGCTTGGAAGGGGAGAGCTCCTACGAGCAGTACTTC.

V gene TRBV28 combines with J gene TRBJ2-4; 7 bases are a match to TRBD2. The CDR3 has 15 residues. J gave up 7 bases and V 2 bases, and 8 bases lay outside the gene matches. From germline, CDR1 is MDHEN and CDR2 SYDVKM. The CDR3 loop is CASSLPRTSGNIQYF. CDR3 sequence (DNA): TGTGCCAGCAGTTTACCCCGGACTAGTGGTAACATTCAGTACTTC.

The rearrangement links TRBV7-2 to TRBJ2-2; D is ambiguous. The CDR3 is 16 residues long. In germline, CDR1 is SGHTA, CDR2 FQGNSA. Trimming shortened V by 5 bases and J by 0 bases, and 13 bases separated the two germline ends. The CDR3 DNA sequence: TGTGCCAGCAGCCTATACAGCACCTCGAACACCGGGGAGCTGTTTTTT. Encoded protein: CASSLYSTSNTGELFF.

This clonotype was detected a few times. The chain joins TRBV7-6 to TRBJ1-1; a possible D gene is TRBD1 (6 bases). The germline V gene encodes CDR1 SGHVS and CDR2 FNYEAQ. This CDR3 has 15 amino acids. V dropped 5 bases and J dropped 1 base, with 14 bases sitting between them. CDR3 sequence: CASSPIRGSNTEAFF. The DNA of the CDR3 is TGTGCCAGCAGCCCCATTAGGGGGTCGAACACTGAAGCTTTCTTT.

V usage is TRBV6-5 and J usage is TRBJ1-5; 11 bases are shared with TRBD1. The germline gives CDR1 MNHEY, CDR2 SVGAGI. This CDR3 region has 14 residues. After removal of 5 bases from V and 9 bases from J, the junction contained 6 bases not matched to a gene. The CDR3 nucleotides read TGTGCCAGCAGTATTGGACAGGGGGCTCGGCCCCAGCATTTT. This gives the protein CASSIGQGARPQHF.